These 15 T cell receptor beta chains share one sample of origin, sequenced in a study of regulatory T cells in long-lasting Graves disease (dated by TCRdb to the early 2020s). Per the publication, the time point label means: newly diagnosed GD, antithyroid drugs for less than 3 months. For both TCR sequencing and RNA sequencing, RNA was extracted from PBMCs in TRIzol. The method was multiplex PCR. Instrument used: Illumina HiSeq 4000. To build TCR beta libraries, CDR3 regions were amplified by Arm-PCR using iRepertoire HTBI primers. TCRdb redid the processing of the public reads, applying fastp at Q25 and MiXCR, and retained in-frame beta chains. Rows matching on CDR3 protein sequence are summarized as one entry with the most common DNA and genes. Counted in this sample were about 540,000 distinct CDR3 sequences; 13% of them appeared once. The top ten clonotypes cover 8.5% to 10% of the sample. These data also formed part of another study, on T cells in Graves' hyperthyroidism and ophthalmopathy.

The sequencing here drew on peripheral blood mononuclear cells (PBMCs), taken at new diagnosis, from a patient treated with antithyroid drugs. Receptors originate from a man aged 25 to 45 with Graves disease. Donor details come from another sample of the same person, matched by shared clones.

This clonotype was seen a single time. A much more abundant neighbour one base away suggests this may be a read error. Here the CDR3 reads CASSPSNRAFHEQYF. The DNA of the CDR3 is TGTGCCAGCAGTCCTTCCAACAGGGCCTTCCACGAGCAGTACTTC. The V and J genes are TRBV7-9 and TRBJ2-7, with D perhaps matching TRBD1 (6 bases). The length of the CDR3 is 15 residues. The V and J ends lost 6 bases and 5 bases respectively, with 20 bases between them. CDR1 and CDR2 (germline): SEHNR, FQNEAQ (reference sequence).

This clonotype was detected many times. The CDR3, as DNA: TGTGCCTGGAGTGGGAGTTACAATGAGCAGTTCTTC. Amino acid sequence: CAWSGSYNEQFF. The rearrangement links TRBV30 to TRBJ2-1; D unresolved. V was pared by 1 base and J by 4 bases, with 5 bases between. This CDR3 comprises 12 residues. The germline CDR1 and CDR2 sequences are GTSNPN and SVGIG (reference sequence).

This clonotype came up many times. The chain employs TRBV2 and TRBJ2-1; 11 bases map to TRBD1. The CDR3 runs 14 residues. V gave up 11 bases and J gave up 6 bases; unmatched junction bases: 9. The germline gives CDR1 SNHLY, CDR2 FYNNEI. CDR3 bases: TGTGCCGTTGATGGACAGGGGGCAGGCAATGAGCAGTTCTTC. Translating gives CAVDGQGAGNEQFF.

This clonotype was observed a few times. A much larger clone lies a single base off, so this may be a read error. V gene TRBV29-1 combines with J gene TRBJ1-1, with 8 positions matching TRBD1. This CDR3 is 13 amino acids long. Germline V gene lookup returns CDR1 SQVTM and CDR2 ANQGSEA. The DNA for the CDR3 is TGCAGCGTTGGAGGACAGGGAGGCACTGAAGATTTCTTT. Its translation is CSVGGQGGTEDFF.

The chain has TRBV9 and TRBJ2-2; a possible D gene is TRBD2 (5 bases). Germline V CDR1 and CDR2: SGDLS, YYNGEE. V was pared by 6 bases and J by 6 bases, with 15 bases between. CDR3 length: 14 residues. The CDR3 reads CASTLAGYAGELFF. CDR3 nucleotides: TGTGCCAGCACGCTCGCGGGCTACGCCGGGGAGCTGTTTTTT.

A few counts support this clonotype. This chain connects TRBV7-9 to TRBJ1-2, with D perhaps matching TRBD1 (5 bases). Trimming removed 5 bases at V and 8 bases at J, with 15 bases between. The CDR3 is 13 residues long. CDR1 SEHNR and CDR2 FQNEAQ come from the germline V gene (reference sequence). The CDR3 is CASSQETGRGYTF. CDR3 DNA: TGTGCCAGCAGCCAGGAAACAGGTCGAGGCTACACCTTC.

This clonotype has at least ten counts. The chain uses TRBV24-1 and TRBJ2-1; 9 nucleotides line up with TRBD1. The CDR3 loop spans 18 amino acids. The junction had 8 bases not matched to a gene; V was cut back by 0 bases and J by 3 bases. The germline gives CDR1 KGHDR, CDR2 SFDVKD. The CDR3 DNA sequence: TGTGCCACCAGTGATTTGAGCGCCGACAGGGGGTACTACAATGAGCAGTTCTTC. Residues: CATSDLSADRGYYNEQFF.

To note about this clonotype: This likely came from a read error, as a far larger clone is one base away. The chain has TRBV6-8 and TRBJ2-1; the D call may be TRBD1 or TRBD2 (5 bases each). Germline loops: CDR1 MNHGY, CDR2 SAAAGT. This CDR3 comprises 16 residues. Trimming shortened V by 7 bases and J by 0 bases, and 16 bases separated the two germline ends. CDR3 in amino acids: CASNGGRFSSYNEQFF. CDR3 DNA sequence: TGTGCCAGCAATGGGGGTAGATTCAGCTCCTACAATGAGCAGTTCTTC.

This clonotype was seen at least ten times. The chain employs TRBV29-1 and TRBJ2-1; D is possibly TRBD1 (5 bases). The CDR3 runs 13 residues. Trimming removed 1 base from V and 4 bases from J, with 8 bases in between. Germline V gives CDR1 SQVTM, CDR2 ANQGSEA. CDR3 bases: TGCAGCGTTGAAGGGGGCTGGTACAATGAGCAGTTCTTC. Translation gives CSVEGGWYNEQFF.

This clonotype was found many times. The V call is TRBV20-1, the J call TRBJ1-5; no clear D gene. The V gene lost 3 bases and the J gene lost 2 bases, with 11 bases spanning the gap. CDR3 length equals 14 residues. Germline V gives CDR1 DFQATT, CDR2 SNEGSKA (reference sequence). Here the CDR3 DNA reads TGCAGTGCTAGGGAGAGCTCGGGCAATCAGCCCCAGCATTTT. Its translation: CSARESSGNQPQHF.

The CDR3 region is CASRATGGEQYF. The CDR3 coding sequence is TGCGCCAGCAGGGCGACAGGGGGCGAGCAGTACTTC. The chain has TRBV5-1 and TRBJ2-7, with 9 nucleotides matching TRBD1. The CDR3 has 12 residues. Trimming took 5 bases from V and 6 from J; bases not matched to a gene: 3. The germline V gene encodes CDR1 SGHRS and CDR2 YFSETQ.

This clonotype was seen a few times. The chain has TRBV20-1 and TRBJ2-5; D ambiguous. V was clipped by 3 bases and J by 5 bases, with 10 bases between them. Germline V gives CDR1 DFQATT, CDR2 SNEGSKA (reference sequence). This CDR3 has 12 amino acids. This CDR3 is CSASNIQETQYF. The CDR3 nucleotides read TGCAGTGCTAGCAACATCCAGGAGACCCAGTACTTC.

The chain is built from TRBV5-1 and TRBJ1-1; the D gene is possibly TRBD1 (6 bases). Trimming shortened V by 0 bases and J by 4 bases, and 10 bases separated the two germline ends. CDR3 length: 14 amino acids. CDR1 SGHRS and CDR2 YFSETQ come from the germline V gene. The CDR3 DNA reads TGCGCCAGCAGCTTGGCCGGGGGGCTCACTGAAGCTTTCTTT. This encodes CASSLAGGLTEAFF. Filled out from reference TRBV5-1 and TRBJ1-1, the complete variable domain reads KAGVTQTPRYLIKTRGQQVTLSCSPISGHRSVSWYQQTPGQGLQFLFEYFSETQRNKGNFPGRFSGRQFSNSRSEMNVSTLELGDSALYLCASSLAGGLTEAFFGQGTRLTVV.

The V gene is TRBV11-2, the J gene TRBJ2-7, with D maybe TRBD1 (6 bases). V lost 1 base, J lost 5 bases, and 18 bases lay in between. Germline assignment: CDR1 SGHAT and CDR2 FQNNGV. The CDR3 is 16 residues long. The CDR3 coding sequence is TGTGCCAGCAGCTTAGGCCCCAACAGGGTCGGCAACGAGCAGTACTTC. Encoded protein: CASSLGPNRVGNEQYF.

This clonotype was detected many times. The rearrangement uses TRBV15 and TRBJ2-5; D may be TRBD1 (5 bases). The CDR3 is made up of 14 amino acids. CDR1 and CDR2 (germline): LNHNV, YYDKDF (reference sequence). V lost 9 bases to trimming and J lost 4 bases, with 18 bases between them. Here the CDR3 DNA reads TGTGCCACTCTAAAGGACCTAAGGGGAGAGACCCAGTACTTC. Residues: CATLKDLRGETQYF.